Each of the 4 T cell receptor beta chains below was sequenced from the same sample in a study of T cell changes during pregnancy in multiple sclerosis. Sequenced by immunoSEQ multiplex PCR; TCRdb stores in-frame clones only, minus some. The repertoire consists of roughly 48,000 clones, with 92% occurring once and the leading ten covering roughly 0.23%. Material: CD4+ T cells from peripheral blood mononuclear cells, obtained in the third trimester of pregnancy. Receptors were obtained from a female donor with multiple sclerosis, enrolled in a pregnancy study.

This chain uses TRBV7-9 with TRBJ2-1; D possibly corresponds to TRBD2 (6 bases). Deletions cut 4 bases from V and 1 base from J, with 20 bases between. CDR3 length equals 18 residues. The V gene's germline CDR1 is SEHNR and CDR2 FQNEAQ (reference sequence). CDR3: CASSSSIRLVLSYNEQFF. CDR3 nucleotide sequence: TGTGCCAGCAGCTCTAGCATTAGACTAGTTCTATCCTACAATGAGCAGTTCTTC.

The chain joins TRBV2 to TRBJ1-2; D uncertain. The CDR3 loop spans 13 amino acids. V lost 2 bases to trimming and J lost 5 bases, with 9 bases between them. Germline V gene lookup returns CDR1 SNHLY and CDR2 FYNNEI. The CDR3 DNA sequence: TGTGCCAGCAGTGAACTGGGCCCATATGGCTACACCTTC. This codes for CASSELGPYGYTF.

The chain joins TRBV6-5 to TRBJ2-5, with D possibly matching TRBD2 (6 bases). CDR1 and CDR2 (germline): MNHEY, SVGAGI. The V and J ends lost 5 bases and 5 bases respectively, with 12 bases between them. The CDR3 consists of 13 residues. The CDR3 is CASSPGTWETQYF. The CDR3 DNA is TGTGCCAGCAGTCCCGGGACTTGGGAGACCCAGTACTTC.

The chain has TRBV19 and TRBJ1-6; TRBD1 is a possible D gene (6 bases). The CDR3 covers 14 residues. The V end lost 8 bases, the J end lost 11 bases, and 19 bases lay between the germline ends. Germline V gives CDR1 LNHDA, CDR2 SQIVND (reference sequence). The CDR3 reads CASQNKGDGTPLHF. CDR3 sequence (DNA): TGTGCCAGTCAAAATAAGGGGGACGGAACACCCCTCCACTTT.